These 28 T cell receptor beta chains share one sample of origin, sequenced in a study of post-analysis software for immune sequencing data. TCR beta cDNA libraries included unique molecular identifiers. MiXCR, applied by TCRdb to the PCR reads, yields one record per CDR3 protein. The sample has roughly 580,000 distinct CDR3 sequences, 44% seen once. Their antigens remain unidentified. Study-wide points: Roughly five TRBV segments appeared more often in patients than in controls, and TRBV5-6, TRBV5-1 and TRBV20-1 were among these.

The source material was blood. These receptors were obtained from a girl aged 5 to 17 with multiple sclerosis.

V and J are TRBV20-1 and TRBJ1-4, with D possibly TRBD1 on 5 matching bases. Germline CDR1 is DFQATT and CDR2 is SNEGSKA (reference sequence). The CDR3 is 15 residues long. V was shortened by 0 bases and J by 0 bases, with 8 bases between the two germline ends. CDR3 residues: CSARDPRATNEKLFF. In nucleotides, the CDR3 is TGCAGTGCTAGAGATCCCAGGGCAACTAATGAAAAACTGTTTTTT.

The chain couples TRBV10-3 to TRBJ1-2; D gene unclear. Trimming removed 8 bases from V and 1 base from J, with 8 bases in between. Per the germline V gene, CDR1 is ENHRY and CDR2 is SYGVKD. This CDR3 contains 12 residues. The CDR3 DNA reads TGTGCCATCCCGACCAGTAACTATGGCTACACCTTC. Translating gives CAIPTSNYGYTF.

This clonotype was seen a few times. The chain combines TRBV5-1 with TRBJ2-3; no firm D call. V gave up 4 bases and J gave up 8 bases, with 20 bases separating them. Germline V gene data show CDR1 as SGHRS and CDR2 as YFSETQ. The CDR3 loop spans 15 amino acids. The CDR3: CASSAFRALLGTQYF. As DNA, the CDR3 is TGCGCCAGCAGCGCCTTCCGGGCACTACTTGGTACGCAGTATTTT.

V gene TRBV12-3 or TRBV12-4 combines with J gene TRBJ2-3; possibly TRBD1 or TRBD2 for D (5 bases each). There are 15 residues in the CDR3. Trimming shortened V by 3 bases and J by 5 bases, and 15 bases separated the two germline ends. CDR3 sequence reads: CASSFRDPRVDTQYF. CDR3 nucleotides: TGTGCCAGCAGTTTTCGGGACCCACGGGTAGATACGCAGTATTTT.

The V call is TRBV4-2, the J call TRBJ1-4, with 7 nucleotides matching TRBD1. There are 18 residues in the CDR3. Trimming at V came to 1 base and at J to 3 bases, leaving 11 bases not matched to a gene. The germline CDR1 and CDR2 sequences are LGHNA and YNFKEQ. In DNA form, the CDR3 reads TGTGCCAGCAGCCAAGGCCCCGACAGGGTAACGGCTAATGAAAAACTGTTTTTT. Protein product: CASSQGPDRVTANEKLFF.

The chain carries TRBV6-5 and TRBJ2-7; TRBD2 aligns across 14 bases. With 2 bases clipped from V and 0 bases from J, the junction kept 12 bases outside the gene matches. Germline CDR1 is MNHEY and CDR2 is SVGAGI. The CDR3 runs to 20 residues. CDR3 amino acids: CASSYRAPSGTSGSSYEQYF. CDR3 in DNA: TGTGCCAGCAGTTACCGAGCACCTTCCGGGACTAGCGGGAGCTCCTACGAGCAGTACTTC.

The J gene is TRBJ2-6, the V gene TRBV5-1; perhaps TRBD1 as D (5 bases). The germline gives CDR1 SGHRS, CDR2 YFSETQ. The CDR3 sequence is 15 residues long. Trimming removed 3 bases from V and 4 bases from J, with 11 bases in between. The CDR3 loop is CASSSQGGGANVLTF. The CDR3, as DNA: TGCGCCAGCAGCTCCCAGGGTGGAGGGGCCAACGTCCTGACTTTC.

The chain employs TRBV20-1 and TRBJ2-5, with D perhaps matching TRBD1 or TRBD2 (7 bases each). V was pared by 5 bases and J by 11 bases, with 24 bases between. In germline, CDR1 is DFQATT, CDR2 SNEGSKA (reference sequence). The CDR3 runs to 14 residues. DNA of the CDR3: TGCAGTGCTCCAGGGGGGACTAAGCAGAATAGGCAGTACTTC. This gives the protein CSAPGGTKQNRQYF.

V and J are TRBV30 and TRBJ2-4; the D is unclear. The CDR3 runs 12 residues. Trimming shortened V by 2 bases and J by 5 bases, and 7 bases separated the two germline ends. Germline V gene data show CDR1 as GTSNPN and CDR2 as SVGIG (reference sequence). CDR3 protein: CAWSPTENIQYF. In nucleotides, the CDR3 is TGTGCCTGGAGTCCCACGGAAAACATTCAGTACTTC.

CDR3 in amino acids: CASTESSYEQYF. As DNA, the CDR3 is TGTGCCAGCACCGAGAGCTCCTACGAGCAGTACTTC. This rearrangement joins TRBV12-3 or TRBV12-4 to TRBJ2-7; no definite D call. V lost 7 bases and J lost 0, with 7 bases in between. The CDR3 is 12 residues long.

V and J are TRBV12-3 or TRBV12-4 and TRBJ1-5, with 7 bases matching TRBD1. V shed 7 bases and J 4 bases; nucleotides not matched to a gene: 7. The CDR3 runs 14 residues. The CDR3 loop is CASTRDSGNQPQHF. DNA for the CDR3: TGTGCCAGCACCCGGGACAGCGGGAATCAGCCCCAGCATTTT.

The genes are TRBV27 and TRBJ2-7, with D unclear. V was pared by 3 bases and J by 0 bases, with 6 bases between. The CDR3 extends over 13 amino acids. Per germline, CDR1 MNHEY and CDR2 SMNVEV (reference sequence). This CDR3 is CASSLHSSYEQYF. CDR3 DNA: TGTGCCAGCAGTTTGCACAGCTCCTACGAGCAGTACTTC.

CDR3 coding DNA: TGTGCCAGCAGCCTGGGTACCGCCTTAGGCCAAGAGACCCAGTACTTC. It yields the protein CASSLGTALGQETQYF. The chain has TRBV7-8 and TRBJ2-5; D is uncertain. This CDR3 has 16 amino acids. Trimming took 5 bases from V and 1 from J, leaving 17 bases between them. The V gene's germline CDR1 is SGHVS and CDR2 FQNEAQ.

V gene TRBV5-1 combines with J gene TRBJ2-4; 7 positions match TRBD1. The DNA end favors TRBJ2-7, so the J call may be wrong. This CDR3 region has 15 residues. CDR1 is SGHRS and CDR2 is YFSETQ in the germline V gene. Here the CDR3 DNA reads TGCGCCAGCAGCTTGGGGGGGACAGTCCCCTACGAGCAGTACTTC. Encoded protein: CASSLGGTVPYEQYF.

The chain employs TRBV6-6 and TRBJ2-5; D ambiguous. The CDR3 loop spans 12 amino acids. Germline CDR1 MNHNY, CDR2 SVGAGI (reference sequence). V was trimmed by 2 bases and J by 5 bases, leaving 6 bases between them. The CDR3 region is CASSYERETQYF. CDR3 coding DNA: TGTGCCAGCAGTTACGAGAGGGAGACCCAGTACTTC.

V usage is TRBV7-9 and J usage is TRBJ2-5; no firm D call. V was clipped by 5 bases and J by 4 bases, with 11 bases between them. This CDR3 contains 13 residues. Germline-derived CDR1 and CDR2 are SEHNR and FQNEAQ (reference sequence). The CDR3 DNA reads TGTGCCAGCAGCCCCGTGGCGGTAGAGACCCAGTACTTC. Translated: CASSPVAVETQYF.

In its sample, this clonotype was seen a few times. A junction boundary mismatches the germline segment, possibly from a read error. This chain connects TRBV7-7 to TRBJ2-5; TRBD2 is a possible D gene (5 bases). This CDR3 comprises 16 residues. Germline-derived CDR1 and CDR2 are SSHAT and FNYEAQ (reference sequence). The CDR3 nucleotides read TGTGCTAGCAGTATCCCTGGCAAGGCCGAAACCTGGGAGCAGTACTTC. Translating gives CASSIPGKAETWEQYF.

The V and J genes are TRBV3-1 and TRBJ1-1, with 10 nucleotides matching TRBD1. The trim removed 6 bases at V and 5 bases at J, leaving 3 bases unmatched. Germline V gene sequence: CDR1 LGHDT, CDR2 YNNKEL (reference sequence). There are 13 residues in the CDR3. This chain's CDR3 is CASRTGGRTEAFF. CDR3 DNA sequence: TGTGCCAGCAGGACAGGGGGCCGGACTGAAGCTTTCTTT.

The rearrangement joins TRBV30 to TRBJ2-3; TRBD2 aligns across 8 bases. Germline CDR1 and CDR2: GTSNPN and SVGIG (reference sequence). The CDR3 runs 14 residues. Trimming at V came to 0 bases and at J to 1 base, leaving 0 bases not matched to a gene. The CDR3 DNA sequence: TGTGCCTGGAGTGTACTAGCGGGCACAGATACGCAGTATTTT. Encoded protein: CAWSVLAGTDTQYF.

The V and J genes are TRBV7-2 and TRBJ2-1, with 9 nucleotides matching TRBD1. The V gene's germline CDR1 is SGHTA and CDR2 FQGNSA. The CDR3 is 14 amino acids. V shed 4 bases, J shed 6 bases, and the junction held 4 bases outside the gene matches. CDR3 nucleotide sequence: TGTGCCAGCAGCTCACAGGGGGCGGCCAATGAGCAGTTCTTC. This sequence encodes CASSSQGAANEQFF.

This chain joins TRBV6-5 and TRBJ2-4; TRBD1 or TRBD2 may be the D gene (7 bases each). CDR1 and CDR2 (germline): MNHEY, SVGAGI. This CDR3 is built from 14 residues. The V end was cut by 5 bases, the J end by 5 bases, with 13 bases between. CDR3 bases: TGTGCCAGCAGTGACCAGGGGGGGGAAAACATTCAGTACTTC. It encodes CASSDQGGENIQYF.

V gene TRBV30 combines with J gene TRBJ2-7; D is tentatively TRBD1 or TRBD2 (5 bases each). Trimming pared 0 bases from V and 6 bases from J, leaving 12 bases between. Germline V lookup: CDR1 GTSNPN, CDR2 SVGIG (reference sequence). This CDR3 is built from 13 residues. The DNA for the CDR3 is TGTGCCTGGAGTGTAGGGACGGCCGGCGAGCAGTACTTC. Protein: CAWSVGTAGEQYF. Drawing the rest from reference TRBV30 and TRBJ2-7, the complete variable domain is SQTIHQWPATLVQPVGSPLSLECTVEGTSNPNLYWYRQAAGRGLQLLFYSVGIGQISSEVPQNLSASRPQDRQFILSSKKLLLSDSGFYLCAWSVGTAGEQYFGPGTRLTVT.

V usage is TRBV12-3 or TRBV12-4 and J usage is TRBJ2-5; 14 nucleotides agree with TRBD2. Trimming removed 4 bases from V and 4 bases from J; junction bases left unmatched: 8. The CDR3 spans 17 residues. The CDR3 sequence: CASSSGLAGVLRETQYF. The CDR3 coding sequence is TGTGCCAGCAGTTCGGGACTAGCGGGAGTTCTCAGAGAGACCCAGTACTTC.

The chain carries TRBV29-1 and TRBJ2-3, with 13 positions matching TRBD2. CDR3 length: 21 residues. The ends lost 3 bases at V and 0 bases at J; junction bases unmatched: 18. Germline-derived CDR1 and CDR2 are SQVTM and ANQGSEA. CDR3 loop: CSVDVRRLAGGLRQSTDTQYF. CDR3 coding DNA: TGCAGCGTTGATGTTCGTCGACTAGCGGGGGGCCTACGTCAAAGCACAGATACGCAGTATTTT.

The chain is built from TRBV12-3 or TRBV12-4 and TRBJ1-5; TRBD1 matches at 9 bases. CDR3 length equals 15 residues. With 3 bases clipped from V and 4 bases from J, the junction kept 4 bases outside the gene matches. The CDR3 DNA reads TGTGCCAGCAGTTTCGGGGACAGGGCTAATCAGCCCCAGCATTTT. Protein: CASSFGDRANQPQHF.

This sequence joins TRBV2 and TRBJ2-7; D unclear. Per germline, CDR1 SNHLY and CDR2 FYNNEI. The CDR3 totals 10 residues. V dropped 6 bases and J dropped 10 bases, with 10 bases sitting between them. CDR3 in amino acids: CASSPVTQYF. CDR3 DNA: TGTGCCAGCAGCCCGGTTACCCAGTACTTC.

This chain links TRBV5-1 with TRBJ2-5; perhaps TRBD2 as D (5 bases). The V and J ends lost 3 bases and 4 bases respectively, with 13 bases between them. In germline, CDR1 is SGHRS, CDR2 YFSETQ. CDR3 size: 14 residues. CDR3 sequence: CASSSGNERETQYF. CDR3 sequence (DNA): TGCGCCAGCAGCTCGGGAAATGAGAGAGAGACCCAGTACTTC.

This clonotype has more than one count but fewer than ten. The CDR3 here is CASSPAGGGLTDTQYF. The DNA of the CDR3 is TGCGCCAGCAGCCCGGCCGGGGGGGGGCTCACAGATACGCAGTATTTT. The chain links TRBV5-1 to TRBJ2-3; 8 bases match TRBD2. The germline V gene has CDR1 SGHRS and CDR2 YFSETQ. Trimming cost V 4 bases and J 2 bases; bases outside gene matches: 9. This CDR3 contains 16 residues.